This T cell receptor beta chain was retrieved from a study of post-analysis software for immune sequencing data. Germline V gene lookup returns CDR1 KGHDR and CDR2 SFDVKD. The CDR3 extends over 12 amino acids. The V end lost 4 bases, the J end lost 6 bases, and 6 bases lay between the germline ends. A note on this clonotype: Its antigen remains unidentified.

Findings and caveats of the study: TRBV5-6, TRBV5-1 and TRBV20-1 were among several TRBV segments more frequent in patients than controls. When the samples were clustered directly with F measure, those that had been prepared in the same batch showed strong co-clustering.

Built from TCR beta cDNA, the libraries had unique molecular identifiers in them. Around 500,000 cDNA molecules came from about 1 to 10 million T cells. A single record per CDR3 protein comes from TCRdb applying MiXCR to the PCR reads. Here the sample spans over 700,000 distinct CDR3 sequences, 25% to 30% being singletons. The source is a girl aged 5-17 years with multiple sclerosis. Sequenced sample: blood. This rearrangement joins TRBV24-1 to TRBJ2-1; D remains ambiguous. CDR3 residues: CATSEWSNEQFF. CDR3 in DNA: TGTGCCACCAGTGAGTGGAGCAATGAGCAGTTCTTC.